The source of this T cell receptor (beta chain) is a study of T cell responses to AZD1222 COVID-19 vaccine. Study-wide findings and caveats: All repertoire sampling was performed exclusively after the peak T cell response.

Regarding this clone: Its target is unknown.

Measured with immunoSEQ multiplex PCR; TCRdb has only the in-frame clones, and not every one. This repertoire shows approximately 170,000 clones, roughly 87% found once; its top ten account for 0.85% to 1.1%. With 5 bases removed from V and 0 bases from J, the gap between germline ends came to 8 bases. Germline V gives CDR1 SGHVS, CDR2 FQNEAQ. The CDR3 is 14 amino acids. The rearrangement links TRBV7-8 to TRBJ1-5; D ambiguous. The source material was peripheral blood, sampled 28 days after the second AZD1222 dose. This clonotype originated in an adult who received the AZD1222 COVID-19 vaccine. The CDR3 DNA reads TGTGCCAGCAGCCAGGACCGTAGCAATCAGCCCCAGCATTTT. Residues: CASSQDRSNQPQHF.